This T cell receptor beta chain came from a study of spatial heterogeneity in lung cancer. Across the study: Each time, sequencing found more beta-chain sequences than alpha-chain sequences.

As for time point: sample taken at primary tumor resection. Material for sequencing was whole RNA from tumor, nontumor lung or frozen PBMC, left unsorted. Patients with untreated early-stage non-small cell lung cancer, numbering some 72, were the donors. A unique molecular identifier was carried by every single TCR cDNA molecule. TCRdb re-called the 5' RACE reads through MiXCR, storing one row per CDR3 protein. The table lists 85,000 to 100,000 distinct CDR3 sequences, roughly 12% of them singletons. The CDR3 is 15 residues long. V was cut by 4 bases and J by 1 base, with 12 bases left in between. Germline-derived CDR1 and CDR2 are SGHTA and FQGTGA.

The specimen was PBMCs, collected at surgery. V is TRBV7-3 and J is TRBJ2-3, with D perhaps matching TRBD1 (6 bases). The clonotype comes from a male donor with early-stage non-small cell lung cancer. CDR3 loop: CASSSQGHGTDTQYF. In DNA, the CDR3 is TGTGCCAGCAGCTCCCAGGGGCACGGCACAGATACGCAGTATTTT. Drawing the rest from reference TRBV7-3 and TRBJ2-3, the complete variable domain is GAGVSQTPSNKVTEKGKYVELRCDPISGHTALYWYRQSLGQGPEFLIYFQGTGAADDSGLPNDRFFAVRPEGSVSTLKIQRTERGDSAVYLCASSSQGHGTDTQYFGPGTRLTVL.